This TCR beta chain was identified in a study of shared clonotypes between healthy human individuals. Caucasian adults living in Nashville, Tennessee, provided all samples. Without sorting, samples used 90 million or so PBMCs for genomic DNA. CDR1 MGHRA and CDR2 YSYEKL come from the germline V gene. The V segment lost 3 bases and the J segment 3 bases; nucleotides outside the gene matches: 5. The CDR3 is 15 amino acids. Ten immunoSEQ deep assay plates served to sequence unsorted PBMC DNA. Libraries were prepared by immunoSEQ multiplex PCR; TCRdb keeps only in-frame clonotypes and omits some of them. The top ten clones hold approximately 13% of a sample with fewer than 600,000 clones, around 79% of them seen once. This clone was seen a single time.

This rearrangement joins TRBV4-1 to TRBJ2-7, with TRBD2 matching 10 bases. The sequence was obtained from a woman between 40 and 50 years old in good health. Some clones in this sample may be carry-over from other donors' samples. Material for sequencing was PBMCs. For the CDR3, the DNA is TGCGCCAGCAGCCAGCCCAGCGGGAGGGGCTACGAGCAGTACTTC. It is translated as CASSQPSGRGYEQYF.